A single sample is the source of the 28 T cell receptor beta chains below, sequenced in a study of blood T cell repertoires in COVID-19. Clones were read by immunoSEQ multiplex PCR, and TCRdb kept only the in-frame ones, dropping some. The table records some 350,000 clones, roughly 84% of them present only once. What was sequenced was PBMCs or T cells enriched from blood (not recorded which). These receptors were taken from a woman younger than 45 who had recovered from COVID-19.

This clone has more than one count but fewer than ten. The rearrangement links TRBV19 to TRBJ2-1, with 8 bases identical to TRBD2. V trimming: 3 bases; J trimming: 7 bases; junction bases outside the gene matches: 11. CDR1 is LNHDA and CDR2 is SQIVND in the germline V gene (reference sequence). The length of the CDR3 is 16 residues. The CDR3 protein is CASSIYIAGRSNEQFF. For the CDR3, the DNA is TGTGCCAGTAGTATTTATATAGCGGGGCGCTCTAATGAGCAGTTCTTC.

The chain links TRBV19 to TRBJ1-2, with 9 bases aligning to TRBD1. The V and J ends lost 5 bases and 7 bases, in that order; junction bases with no gene match: 14. The CDR3 spans 16 residues. The germline gives CDR1 LNHDA, CDR2 SQIVND (reference sequence). The CDR3 protein is CASSPDSRGQGSGYTF. DNA for the CDR3: TGTGCCAGTAGTCCCGACTCCAGGGGACAGGGCTCTGGCTACACCTTC.

The chain links TRBV11-2 to TRBJ2-5; 14 positions match TRBD2. Germline CDR1 and CDR2: SGHAT and FQNNGV. This CDR3 has 15 residues. J lost 3 bases, V lost 5 bases, and 2 bases had no gene match. CDR3 region: CASSPGLAGEETQYF. The CDR3 nucleotides read TGTGCCAGCAGCCCGGGACTAGCGGGGGAAGAGACCCAGTACTTC.

The V call is TRBV19, the J call TRBJ1-2; 9 positions agree with TRBD1. Germline V gives CDR1 LNHDA, CDR2 SQIVND (reference sequence). The CDR3 runs 15 residues. Trimming removed 2 bases from V and 6 bases from J; junction bases left unmatched: 7. The CDR3 sequence: CASSIIARTGDGYTF. DNA of the CDR3: TGTGCCAGTAGTATAATCGCCCGGACAGGGGATGGCTACACCTTC.

This clone came up once. The V and J genes are TRBV3-1 (or the pseudogene TRBV3-2) and TRBJ2-2, with D perhaps TRBD2 (6 bases). Trimming left V 6 bases short and J 7 bases short, with 18 bases between. This CDR3 is built from 15 residues. Germline loops: CDR1 LGHDT, CDR2 YNNKEL (reference sequence). This CDR3 is CASSSSGRGDGELFF. The DNA for the CDR3 is TGTGCCAGCAGTAGTAGCGGTCGTGGGGACGGGGAGCTGTTTTTT.

As to this clone: The same CDR3 can be traced to other DNA sequences in this sample. The chain couples TRBV29-1 to TRBJ1-2; 7 bases map to TRBD1. The CDR3 runs 11 residues. V shed 6 bases and J 3 bases; nucleotides not matched to a gene: 1. Per germline, CDR1 SQVTM and CDR2 ANQGSEA. This CDR3 is CSVGQDYGYTF. The CDR3 bases are TGCAGCGTCGGACAGGACTATGGCTACACCTTC.

The V and J genes are TRBV28 and TRBJ2-7; 10 nucleotides agree with TRBD2. Germline V CDR1 and CDR2: MDHEN, SYDVKM. CDR3 length: 15 amino acids. V lost 1 base to trimming and J lost 3 bases; unmatched junction nucleotides: 3. The CDR3 loop reads CASSLLASGGYEQYF. Here the CDR3 DNA reads TGTGCCAGCAGTTTATTGGCTAGCGGGGGCTACGAGCAGTACTTC.

This clone has just one count. The chain recombines TRBV13 with TRBJ2-1; D might be TRBD2 (5 bases). There are 16 residues in the CDR3. The V and J ends lost 0 bases and 5 bases respectively, with 14 bases between them. Germline V gene data show CDR1 as PRHDT and CDR2 as FYEKMQ (reference sequence). The CDR3 coding sequence is TGTGCCAGCAGCTTAGGCCGTCTAGCTAGGCACAATGAGCAGTTCTTC. Translation: CASSLGRLARHNEQFF.

The chain links TRBV2 to TRBJ1-1, with D possibly TRBD1 on 5 matching bases. In germline, CDR1 is SNHLY, CDR2 FYNNEI. V gave up 6 bases and J gave up 10 bases, with 9 bases separating them. The CDR3 runs to 10 residues. CDR3 region: CASRDRAAFF. CDR3 DNA: TGTGCCAGCAGAGACAGAGCAGCTTTCTTT. Looking up the rest from reference TRBV2 and TRBJ1-1 gives the full variable domain: EPEVTQTPSHQVTQMGQEVILRCVPISNHLYFYWYRQILGQKVEFLVSFYNNEISEKSEIFDDQFSVERPDGSNFTLKIRSTKLEDSAMYFCASRDRAAFFGQGTRLTVV.

The rearrangement joins TRBV18 to TRBJ2-1; D is uncertain. CDR1 and CDR2 from the germline V gene are KGHSH and LQKENI. The V gene lost 3 bases and the J gene lost 15 bases, with 21 bases spanning the gap. The CDR3 spans 14 residues. The CDR3 is CASSPARLGETPFF. CDR3 DNA: TGTGCCAGCTCACCGGCCAGGTTGGGCGAGACCCCGTTCTTC.

This sequence joins TRBV18 and TRBJ2-2, with a tentative D call TRBD1 (5 bases). CDR1 and CDR2 (germline): KGHSH, LQKENI. V was shortened by 5 bases and J by 0 bases, with 10 bases between the two germline ends. This CDR3 spans 15 amino acids. The CDR3 loop reads CASSTRQTNTGELFF. In DNA, the CDR3 is TGTGCCAGCTCAACCCGACAGACGAACACCGGGGAGCTGTTTTTT.

The gene calls are TRBV5-8 and TRBJ1-6, with D hard to call. Trimming cost V 4 bases and J 9 bases, with 20 bases left between them. CDR1 SGHTS and CDR2 YDEGEE come from the germline V gene. The CDR3 sequence is 16 residues long. In DNA, the CDR3 is TGTGCCAGCAGCATTACTATGACGGGAACCCTTTCACCCCTCCACTTT. Translation: CASSITMTGTLSPLHF.

This clone was picked up one time. The chain links TRBV7-9 to TRBJ2-7; no clear D. The V end was cut by 3 bases, the J end by 3 bases, with 12 bases between. Germline V CDR1 and CDR2: SEHNR, FQNEAQ (reference sequence). This CDR3 has 14 amino acids. The CDR3 protein is CASSFTASGYEQYF. The CDR3 DNA sequence: TGTGCCAGCAGCTTCACAGCTTCAGGCTACGAGCAGTACTTC.

The V and J genes are TRBV19 and TRBJ1-2, with 10 bases identical to TRBD1. Looked up from germline, CDR1 is LNHDA and CDR2 is SQIVND (reference sequence). This CDR3 comprises 18 residues. V dropped 5 bases and J dropped 8; count of bases not matched to a gene: 20. The CDR3 protein is CASSHRTGTGARYGGYTF. The CDR3 coding sequence is TGTGCCAGTAGTCATCGGACCGGGACAGGGGCCCGGTACGGCGGCTACACCTTC.

The V and J genes are TRBV19 and TRBJ2-5; the match to TRBD2 covers 7 bases. CDR1 is LNHDA and CDR2 is SQIVND in the germline V gene (reference sequence). V was clipped by 7 bases and J by 2 bases; unmatched bases: 10. The CDR3 extends over 15 amino acids. The DNA of the CDR3 is TGTGCCAGTAACCCCGGGGCAGCGGGACAAGAGACCCAGTACTTC. As protein: CASNPGAAGQETQYF.

Regarding this clone: Its ends do not fully match the called genes, so a read error is possible. The chain couples TRBV11-2 to TRBJ1-1; D not certain. This CDR3 is built from 13 residues. In germline, CDR1 is SGHAT, CDR2 FQNNGV. In nucleotides, the CDR3 is TGTGCCAGCAGCTTGCCCACTAACATTGAAGCTTTCTTT. Amino acids: CASSLPTNIEAFF.

The rearrangement links TRBV20-1 to TRBJ2-7; the D gene is possibly TRBD1 (6 bases). V was cut by 3 bases and J by 0 bases, with 9 bases left in between. The germline gives CDR1 DFQATT, CDR2 SNEGSKA (reference sequence). The CDR3 consists of 13 residues. CDR3 nucleotide sequence: TGCAGTGCTAGTGGGGGCCTCTCCTACGAGCAGTACTTC. It is translated as CSASGGLSYEQYF.

The genes are TRBV4-1 and TRBJ2-7, with 9 bases lining up with TRBD1. CDR3 size: 14 residues. Germline CDR1 and CDR2: MGHRA and YSYEKL. J was trimmed by 4 bases and V by 5 bases; bases with no gene match: 6. The CDR3 spells CASSNRQGVYEQYF. DNA of the CDR3: TGCGCCAGCAGCAACCGACAGGGGGTGTACGAGCAGTACTTC.

The genes are TRBV28 and TRBJ1-3, with D perhaps TRBD1 (6 bases). Trimming removed 3 bases at V and 2 bases at J, with 11 bases between. The CDR3 totals 15 residues. Germline V gene lookup returns CDR1 MDHEN and CDR2 SYDVKM. The CDR3 region is CASSLIQGTGNTIYF. As DNA, the CDR3 is TGTGCCAGCAGTTTGATCCAGGGGACTGGAAACACCATATATTTT.

This chain connects TRBV18 to TRBJ2-1, with 9 bases that match TRBD2. This CDR3 comprises 16 residues. V gave up 0 bases and J gave up 6 bases; unmatched junction bases: 6. CDR1 is KGHSH and CDR2 is LQKENI in the germline V gene. CDR3 sequence: CASSPPSLAGSNEQFF. CDR3 DNA sequence: TGTGCCAGCTCACCACCGTCCCTAGCGGGAAGCAATGAGCAGTTCTTC.

The chain combines TRBV9 with TRBJ1-1, with D tentatively TRBD1 (5 bases). This CDR3 spans 17 amino acids. Trimming took off 0 bases at V and 4 bases at J, with 19 bases between the two ends. Germline V lookup: CDR1 SGDLS, CDR2 YYNGEE. The CDR3 coding sequence is TGTGCCAGCAGCGTAGCTCCCCAGTTGCAGGGAAGCACTGAAGCTTTCTTT. This sequence encodes CASSVAPQLQGSTEAFF.

The chain employs TRBV19 and TRBJ1-1, with D perhaps matching TRBD1 (5 bases). Germline V CDR1 and CDR2: LNHDA, SQIVND (reference sequence). Between the trimmed V and J ends, which lost 6 bases and 4 bases, there was a span of 12 bases. The CDR3 consists of 13 residues. The CDR3 nucleotides read TGTGCCAGTAGAGGGGTTATAGGCACTGAAGCTTTCTTT. This codes for CASRGVIGTEAFF. The variable domain in full, with the rest retrieved from reference TRBV19 and TRBJ1-1, is DGGITQSPKYLFRKEGQNVTLSCEQNLNHDAMYWYRQDPGQGLRLIYYSQIVNDFQKGDIAEGYSVSREKKESFPLTVTSAQKNPTAFYLCASRGVIGTEAFFGQGTRLTVV.

This chain connects TRBV4-1 to TRBJ1-1, with D possibly matching TRBD1 (6 bases). The germline V gene has CDR1 MGHRA and CDR2 YSYEKL. CDR3 length equals 15 residues. V was trimmed by 1 base and J by 1 base, leaving 10 bases between them. The CDR3, as DNA: TGCGCCAGCAGCCAAGGACAGGTGTCGAACACTGAAGCTTTCTTT. Its protein product is CASSQGQVSNTEAFF.

This chain uses TRBV27 with TRBJ2-1, with 8 positions matching TRBD2. Germline V CDR1 and CDR2: MNHEY, SMNVEV (reference sequence). V was clipped by 3 bases and J by 9 bases; unmatched bases: 7. CDR3 length: 14 residues. CDR3 loop: CASSFGTRFTEQFF. In DNA form, the CDR3 reads TGTGCCAGCAGTTTTGGGACTAGGTTTACTGAGCAGTTCTTC.

J is TRBJ1-2 and V is TRBV5-1, with 11 positions matching TRBD1. Germline CDR1 reads SGHRS; CDR2 reads YFSETQ. The CDR3 extends over 17 amino acids. Trimming cost V 0 bases and J 6 bases; bases outside gene matches: 10. CDR3 in DNA: TGCGCCAGCAGCTTGGTCCCTGGGACAGGGGGTCGAGATGGCTACACCTTC. It is translated as CASSLVPGTGGRDGYTF.

The gene calls are TRBV12-2 and TRBJ2-7; TRBD1 is the table's D call and was not checked against the DNA. TRBV12-2 is shown as a pseudogene. This CDR3 contains 17 residues. CDR3 loop: CASRASGGVPKSYEQYF. The CDR3 nucleotides read TGTGCAAGTCGCGCCTCAGGGGGTGTGCCAAAATCCTACGAGCAGTACTTC.

The genes are TRBV28 and TRBJ2-7, with D unclear. V was pared by 4 bases and J by 0 bases, with 4 bases between. Germline V gene sequence: CDR1 MDHEN, CDR2 SYDVKM. The CDR3 is 12 amino acids. CDR3: CASSSNSYEQYF. As DNA, the CDR3 is TGTGCCAGCAGTTCAAACTCCTACGAGCAGTACTTC.

The gene calls are TRBV7-9 and TRBJ2-1; 13 positions match TRBD2. Germline CDR1 reads SEHNR; CDR2 reads FQNEAQ (reference sequence). The CDR3 sequence is 17 residues long. V shed 4 bases, J shed 8 bases, and the junction held 11 bases outside the gene matches. The CDR3 sequence is CASSSRTSGSRVYEQFF. The CDR3, as DNA: TGTGCCAGCAGCTCCAGGACTAGCGGGAGCAGGGTCTATGAGCAGTTCTTC. Using reference TRBV7-9 and TRBJ2-1 for the parts outside the CDR3, the full variable domain is DTGVSQNPRHKITKRGQNVTFRCDPISEHNRLYWYRQTLGQGPEFLTYFQNEAQLEKSRLLSDRFSAERPKGSFSTLEIQRTEQGDSAMYLCASSSRTSGSRVYEQFFGPGTRLTVL.